The 30 T cell receptor beta chains listed next were all sequenced from one sample in a study of control samples from healthy donors and cancer patients. Method: immunoSEQ multiplex PCR; TCRdb's copy keeps in-frame clones and lacks some. Seen here are fewer than 85,000 clones, 75% to 90% observed once, and the top ten hold approximately 7.2%. The sequenced sample consisted of blood. The receptors shown here come from a man aged 45-60 years in good health.

This clone was detected a few times. The chain combines TRBV6-5 with TRBJ2-5; D possibly matches TRBD1 or TRBD2 (5 bases each). The CDR3 contains 14 residues. Trimming took 6 bases from V and 5 from J, leaving 16 bases between them. Germline V lookup: CDR1 MNHEY, CDR2 SVGAGI. The CDR3 DNA sequence: TGTGCCAGCAGCGTCTTGGGGGTCGAGGAGACCCAGTACTTC. This translates into CASSVLGVEETQYF.

The chain employs TRBV7-2 and TRBJ2-2; unclear D gene. Trimming shortened V by 0 bases and J by 5 bases, and 10 bases separated the two germline ends. CDR1 and CDR2 (germline): SGHTA, FQGNSA. The CDR3 is made up of 15 amino acids. The CDR3 DNA reads as TGTGCCAGCAGCTTAGCGAAAGGTTGGACCGGGGAGCTGTTTTTT. This sequence encodes CASSLAKGWTGELFF.

The chain uses TRBV19 and TRBJ1-1, with 7 bases aligning to TRBD1. The V and J ends lost 10 bases and 4 bases, in that order; junction bases with no gene match: 9. The CDR3 spans 13 residues. Germline CDR1 and CDR2: LNHDA and SQIVND (reference sequence). CDR3 sequence: CATRQGSGTEAFF. CDR3 bases: TGTGCCACCCGACAGGGTTCGGGCACTGAAGCTTTCTTT.

V usage is TRBV7-9 and J usage is TRBJ2-1; 8 nucleotides match TRBD2. The CDR3 has 14 residues. V was clipped by 9 bases and J by 0 bases; unmatched bases: 4. CDR1 and CDR2 (germline): SEHNR, FQNEAQ (reference sequence). CDR3 residues: CASGGGPSYNEQFF. As DNA, the CDR3 is TGTGCCAGTGGCGGGGGGCCCTCCTACAATGAGCAGTTCTTC.

The chain has TRBV7-2 and TRBJ2-3; D call uncertain. V was pared by 5 bases and J by 2 bases, with 11 bases between. The germline V gene encodes CDR1 SGHTA and CDR2 FQGNSA. CDR3 length: 14 residues. The chain's CDR3 is CASSPQYTTDTQYF. The DNA of the CDR3 is TGTGCCAGCAGCCCTCAGTACACCACAGATACGCAGTATTTT.

The chain recombines TRBV5-1 with TRBJ1-2; D is ambiguous. Germline V gives CDR1 SGHRS, CDR2 YFSETQ. Trimming cost V 2 bases and J 5 bases, with 13 bases left between them. There are 14 residues in the CDR3. The CDR3 is CASSLNFASYGYTF. The CDR3 nucleotides are TGCGCCAGCAGCTTAAACTTCGCCAGTTATGGCTACACCTTC.

The J gene is TRBJ2-7, the V gene TRBV10-3, with D uncertain. Trimming took 11 bases from V and 3 from J, leaving 14 bases between them. Germline CDR1 reads ENHRY; CDR2 reads SYGVKD. The CDR3 has 12 amino acids. The CDR3: CAPLQLGYEQYF. In DNA form, the CDR3 reads TGTGCCCCCTTACAGCTAGGCTACGAGCAGTACTTC.

The J gene is TRBJ2-5, the V gene TRBV9; D possibly corresponds to TRBD2 (6 bases). V was cut by 2 bases and J by 5 bases, with 16 bases left in between. The length of the CDR3 is 15 residues. Germline V gene data show CDR1 as SGDLS and CDR2 as YYNGEE. CDR3 loop: CASSVNEGGGETQYF. In DNA form, the CDR3 reads TGTGCCAGCAGCGTCAACGAGGGAGGAGGGGAGACCCAGTACTTC.

This chain uses TRBV30 with TRBJ1-2, with D unclear. The CDR3 has 15 amino acids. V was trimmed by 0 bases and J by 0 bases, leaving 11 bases between them. Germline CDR1 and CDR2: GTSNPN and SVGIG (reference sequence). The CDR3 DNA sequence: TGTGCCTGGAGTGTCTTGGCCGAATCTAACTATGGCTACACCTTC. Translated, it gives CAWSVLAESNYGYTF.

This clone was detected only once. V and J are TRBV19 and TRBJ2-7; TRBD1 aligns across 9 bases. The V gene's germline CDR1 is LNHDA and CDR2 SQIVND (reference sequence). With 4 bases clipped from V and 7 bases from J, the junction kept 5 bases outside the gene matches. The CDR3 totals 13 residues. Here the CDR3 reads CASSSLGQGEQYF. DNA of the CDR3: TGTGCCAGTAGTAGCCTCGGACAGGGGGAGCAGTACTTC.

This chain uses TRBV6-5 with TRBJ1-1; D is uncertain. Germline V gene lookup returns CDR1 MNHEY and CDR2 SVGAGI. This CDR3 region has 14 residues. Trimming pared 7 bases from V and 6 bases from J, leaving 18 bases between. CDR3 sequence: CASTHSHGGPEAFF. CDR3 DNA: TGTGCCAGCACCCACAGCCACGGCGGCCCTGAAGCTTTCTTT.

This clone appeared a few times. The rearrangement links TRBV19 to TRBJ2-3, with 11 bases lining up with TRBD2. CDR1 and CDR2 from the germline V gene are LNHDA and SQIVND (reference sequence). The CDR3 extends over 17 amino acids. V was clipped by 3 bases and J by 1 base; unmatched bases: 6. As DNA, the CDR3 is TGTGCCAGTAGTATGACTAGCGGGGTGGGCGGCACAGATACGCAGTATTTT. It yields the protein CASSMTSGVGGTDTQYF.

This sequence joins TRBV3-1 (or the pseudogene TRBV3-2) and TRBJ1-1; maybe TRBD1 (5 bases). Germline-derived CDR1 and CDR2 are LGHDT and YNNKEL (reference sequence). CDR3 length equals 13 residues. Between the trimmed V and J ends, which lost 3 bases and 6 bases, there was a span of 11 bases. The DNA of the CDR3 is TGTGCCAGCAGCCACAGGGCTTCCGCTGAAGCTTTCTTT. The encoded protein is CASSHRASAEAFF.

V usage is TRBV30 and J usage is TRBJ1-1; D might be TRBD1 (5 bases). This CDR3 has 18 residues. The germline V gene has CDR1 GTSNPN and CDR2 SVGIG (reference sequence). V was clipped by 3 bases and J by 1 base, with 24 bases between them. CDR3 coding DNA: TGTGCCTGGAGCCTAACGGGGACCTTGGGGGAGGAGAACACTGAAGCTTTCTTT. This translates into CAWSLTGTLGEENTEAFF.

This clone was found once. This chain joins TRBV29-1 and TRBJ1-4, with D unresolved. Germline V gives CDR1 SQVTM, CDR2 ANQGSEA. The germline V and J ends were trimmed by 2 bases and 7 bases, with 11 bases remaining between them. CDR3 length equals 13 residues. The DNA of the CDR3 is TGCAGCGTTGAAAGAACAGAGGGTGAAAAACTGTTTTTT. Translating gives CSVERTEGEKLFF.

The V and J genes are TRBV7-2 and TRBJ2-5, with D possibly matching TRBD1 (6 bases). The CDR3 is 15 residues long. Germline CDR1 and CDR2: SGHTA and FQGNSA. Between the trimmed V and J ends, which lost 0 bases and 5 bases, there was a span of 13 bases. The CDR3: CASSLAGAPLETQYF. The DNA of the CDR3 is TGTGCCAGCAGCTTAGCGGGGGCCCCTTTGGAGACCCAGTACTTC.

This chain joins TRBV7-9 and TRBJ1-6; no reliable D call. V was clipped by 4 bases and J by 4 bases, with 8 bases between them. Germline CDR1 reads SEHNR; CDR2 reads FQNEAQ (reference sequence). The CDR3 is 14 amino acids. This chain's CDR3 is CASSSVDYNSPLHF. CDR3 DNA sequence: TGTGCCAGCAGCTCTGTGGATTATAATTCACCCCTCCACTTT.

This clone was seen once. V usage is TRBV4-3 and J usage is TRBJ2-5; D possibly corresponds to TRBD2 (6 bases). The ends were cut back, 3 bases at V and 4 bases at J, with 9 bases in the middle. The CDR3 is 13 residues long. Germline CDR1 and CDR2: LGHNA and YSLEER. The CDR3, as DNA: TGCGCCAGCAGCCACAGCGGGCGAGAGACCCAGTACTTC. It specifies CASSHSGRETQYF.

The chain links TRBV2 to TRBJ1-6; D not certain. The CDR3 consists of 17 residues. CDR1 and CDR2 (germline): SNHLY, FYNNEI. Trimming stripped 4 bases from V and 9 bases from J, with 22 bases between. CDR3 residues: CASSVGDAQPYGSPLHF. CDR3 sequence (DNA): TGTGCCAGCAGTGTGGGTGATGCCCAACCGTATGGTTCACCCCTCCACTTT.

The chain employs TRBV6-1 and TRBJ2-7; D unresolved. V lost 2 bases and J 7 bases, leaving 6 bases between the germline ends. This CDR3 comprises 11 residues. Germline V CDR1 and CDR2: MNHNS, SASEGT. CDR3 amino acids: CASSELEEQYF. The CDR3 bases are TGTGCCAGCAGTGAACTGGAAGAGCAGTACTTC.

The chain has TRBV11-2 and TRBJ1-1; D is uncertain. The germline V gene encodes CDR1 SGHAT and CDR2 FQNNGV. This CDR3 has 15 amino acids. Trimming left V 2 bases short and J 4 bases short, with 14 bases between. In DNA form, the CDR3 reads TGTGCCAGCAGCTTATCTATTCCCGCCGCCACTGAAGCTTTCTTT. This codes for CASSLSIPAATEAFF.

V usage is TRBV3-1 (or the pseudogene TRBV3-2) and J usage is TRBJ2-5; 7 bases fit TRBD2. Germline V lookup: CDR1 LGHDT, CDR2 YNNKEL (reference sequence). V was pared by 4 bases and J by 1 base, with 6 bases of the junction left unmatched. The CDR3 spans 15 residues. The CDR3 sequence is CASSPSPGGQETQYF. Here the CDR3 DNA reads TGTGCCAGCAGCCCCTCACCGGGGGGCCAAGAGACCCAGTACTTC.

This chain joins TRBV25-1 and TRBJ2-1; D is perhaps TRBD2 (7 bases). Germline CDR1 reads MGHDK; CDR2 reads SYGVNS. The CDR3 consists of 13 residues. The V and J ends lost 3 bases and 9 bases respectively, with 12 bases between them. This CDR3 is CASSDEGGGEQFF. The CDR3 nucleotides are TGTGCCAGCAGTGACGAAGGGGGGGGTGAGCAGTTCTTC.

The rearrangement uses TRBV7-9 and TRBJ2-5, with D possibly TRBD2 on 7 matching bases. Per germline, CDR1 SEHNR and CDR2 FQNEAQ (reference sequence). This CDR3 contains 16 residues. V gave up 1 base and J gave up 2 bases, with 14 bases separating them. The CDR3 sequence: CASSLGTAGQQETQYF. CDR3 bases: TGTGCCAGCAGCTTAGGAACAGCGGGACAACAAGAGACCCAGTACTTC. The full variable domain, completed using reference TRBV7-9 and TRBJ2-5, is DTGVSQNPRHKITKRGQNVTFRCDPISEHNRLYWYRQTLGQGPEFLTYFQNEAQLEKSRLLSDRFSAERPKGSFSTLEIQRTEQGDSAMYLCASSLGTAGQQETQYFGPGTRLLVL.

The chain combines TRBV18 with TRBJ1-6, with 7 nucleotides matching TRBD1. Germline V gene lookup returns CDR1 KGHSH and CDR2 LQKENI. The trim removed 3 bases at V and 10 bases at J, leaving 9 bases unmatched. This CDR3 region has 15 residues. This CDR3 reads CASSPRDSDISPLHF. CDR3 coding DNA: TGTGCCAGCTCACCCCGGGACAGCGATATCTCACCCCTCCACTTT.

The rearrangement links TRBV5-1 to TRBJ2-7; 9 bases match TRBD1. The trim removed 4 bases at V and 3 bases at J, leaving 8 bases unmatched. CDR3 length: 15 amino acids. The germline V gene has CDR1 SGHRS and CDR2 YFSETQ. The DNA for the CDR3 is TGCGCCAGCAGCATCCTGACAGGGGGGTACTACGAGCAGTACTTC. It specifies CASSILTGGYYEQYF.

The chain employs TRBV6-2 or TRBV6-3 and TRBJ1-5, with D unclear. V dropped 4 bases and J dropped 3 bases, with 10 bases sitting between them. Germline loops: CDR1 MNHEY, CDR2 SVGEGT. The CDR3 sequence is 14 residues long. CDR3 protein: CASSFGDINQPQHF. As DNA, the CDR3 is TGTGCCAGCAGTTTCGGTGATATCAATCAGCCCCAGCATTTT.

The chain joins TRBV12-5 to TRBJ2-5; 13 nucleotides align to TRBD2. Germline CDR1 is LGHNT and CDR2 is FRNRAP. CDR3 length: 16 residues. V lost 5 bases, J lost 8 bases, and 11 bases stayed unmatched. The CDR3 reads CASGTGTSGVSETQYF. In DNA form, the CDR3 reads TGTGCTAGTGGTACAGGGACTAGCGGGGTGTCGGAAACCCAGTACTTC. The whole variable domain, remainder taken from reference TRBV12-5 and TRBJ2-5, is DARVTQTPRHKVTEMGQEVTMRCQPILGHNTVFWYRQTMMQGLELLAYFRNRAPLDDSGMPKDRFSAEMPDATLATLKIQPSEPRDSAVYFCASGTGTSGVSETQYFGPGTRLLVL.

The chain links TRBV5-1 to TRBJ2-3; possibly TRBD2 for D (6 bases). The V gene's germline CDR1 is SGHRS and CDR2 YFSETQ. The CDR3 has 16 amino acids. Deletions cut 0 bases from V and 4 bases from J, with 15 bases between. The CDR3 loop reads CASSLEAAGFADTQYF. CDR3 coding DNA: TGCGCCAGCAGCTTGGAAGCGGCGGGGTTCGCAGATACGCAGTATTTT.

V usage is TRBV20-1 and J usage is TRBJ2-3, with D possibly matching TRBD2 (6 bases). Looked up from germline, CDR1 is DFQATT and CDR2 is SNEGSKA (reference sequence). There are 12 residues in the CDR3. V shed 3 bases and J shed 5 bases, with 9 bases lying between them. The CDR3 coding sequence is TGCAGTGCTAGTCGGGGGAGAGATACGCAGTATTTT. Its protein is CSASRGRDTQYF.